One and the same sample provided the 17 T cell receptor beta chains below, sequenced in a study of regulatory T cells in long-lasting Graves disease. Time point denoted: newly diagnosed GD, antithyroid drugs for less than 3 months. The TCR library was made from RNA extracted from PBMCs. Arm-PCR of CDR3 regions with iRepertoire HTBI primers generated TCR beta libraries. TCRdb recomputed calls from the multiplex PCR reads with MiXCR, one row per CDR3 protein. The table lists some 400,000 distinct CDR3 sequences, 15% of them singletons. The data were also submitted as part of a second study, on T cells in Graves' hyperthyroidism and ophthalmopathy.

Sample: peripheral blood mononuclear cells (PBMCs), taken at new diagnosis, from a patient treated with antithyroid drugs. These receptors were obtained from a woman aged 30 to 39 with Graves disease.

This clonotype was found many times. This rearrangement joins TRBV18 to TRBJ2-2; D tentatively reads TRBD1 or TRBD2 (6 bases each). Trimming took off 3 bases at V and 4 bases at J, with 12 bases between the two ends. Germline V gene sequence: CDR1 KGHSH, CDR2 LQKENI. The CDR3 has 15 residues. CDR3 amino acids: CASSPAQGGTGELFF. CDR3 coding DNA: TGTGCCAGCTCACCGGCACAGGGAGGCACCGGGGAGCTGTTTTTT.

This clonotype has a count of ten or more. J is TRBJ2-2 and V is TRBV29-1; 10 bases are shared with TRBD1. This CDR3 is 14 amino acids long. Germline lookup yields CDR1 SQVTM and CDR2 ANQGSEA. V lost 7 bases to trimming and J lost 3 bases; unmatched junction nucleotides: 5. The CDR3 nucleotides are TGCAGCGCCCGTGGGACAGGGGACACCGGGGAGCTGTTTTTT. Translation gives CSARGTGDTGELFF.

There are many counts of this clonotype. The chain recombines TRBV10-3 with TRBJ1-1; D unclear. CDR1 is ENHRY and CDR2 is SYGVKD in the germline V gene. Trimming left V 10 bases short and J 3 bases short, with 15 bases between. This CDR3 is built from 13 residues. CDR3: CATQTRPDTEAFF. Written as DNA, the CDR3 is TGTGCCACACAGACCAGGCCCGACACTGAAGCTTTCTTT.

This clonotype was seen repeatedly, ten times or more. The chain joins TRBV2 to TRBJ1-1, with TRBD1 as a possible D gene (5 bases). Trimming removed 0 bases at V and 6 bases at J, with 11 bases between. The germline V gene encodes CDR1 SNHLY and CDR2 FYNNEI. CDR3 length: 14 amino acids. CDR3 in DNA: TGTGCCAGCAGTGAAGCGGGAGGGGTCGCTGAAGCTTTCTTT. The encoded protein is CASSEAGGVAEAFF.

This clonotype was picked up many times. This chain joins TRBV7-3 and TRBJ2-1; TRBD2 aligns across 11 bases. Germline V gene data show CDR1 as SGHTA and CDR2 as FQGTGA. The CDR3 consists of 16 residues. Trimming removed 4 bases from V and 4 bases from J; junction bases left unmatched: 6. The CDR3 reads CASSSVAGGGYNEQFF. Written as DNA, the CDR3 is TGTGCCAGCAGCTCAGTAGCGGGAGGGGGGTACAATGAGCAGTTCTTC.

This clonotype came up many times. V and J are TRBV27 and TRBJ2-1; D is perhaps TRBD2 (6 bases). The germline V gene encodes CDR1 MNHEY and CDR2 SMNVEV (reference sequence). The CDR3 consists of 15 residues. V shed 5 bases and J shed 8 bases, with 19 bases lying between them. The DNA of the CDR3 is TGTGCCAGCAGTCACGGGACTGACGGGGAGGATGAGCAGTTCTTC. Protein sequence: CASSHGTDGEDEQFF.

J is TRBJ1-4 and V is TRBV30; D perhaps matches TRBD1 (5 bases). CDR1 is GTSNPN and CDR2 is SVGIG in the germline V gene (reference sequence). The CDR3 totals 17 residues. Between the trimmed V and J ends, which lost 0 bases and 0 bases, there was a span of 14 bases. The CDR3 reads CAWSVGTRTATNEKLFF. The CDR3 nucleotides read TGTGCCTGGAGTGTTGGGACGAGGACTGCAACTAATGAAAAACTGTTTTTT.

This clonotype showed up many times. This chain uses TRBV20-1 with TRBJ1-1; D gene uncertain. CDR3 length equals 14 residues. Germline assignment: CDR1 DFQATT and CDR2 SNEGSKA (reference sequence). V was clipped by 4 bases and J by 5 bases, with 17 bases between them. The CDR3, as DNA: TGCAGTGCTAAGAAAAGGGTAATTGGGACTGAAGCTTTCTTT. Translated: CSAKKRVIGTEAFF.

This clonotype has at least ten counts. V usage is TRBV12-3 or TRBV12-4 and J usage is TRBJ2-1, with 9 bases lining up with TRBD2. Unmatched junction bases numbered 18, after V lost 3 bases and J lost 0 bases. This CDR3 has 21 amino acids. The CDR3: CASSLYPVVSGRSSSYNEQFF. CDR3 bases: TGTGCCAGCAGTTTGTATCCTGTCGTAAGCGGGAGGTCCAGCTCCTACAATGAGCAGTTCTTC.

This chain links TRBV12-3 or TRBV12-4 with TRBJ1-1; D is undetermined. Trimming removed 4 bases from V and 7 bases from J, with 7 bases in between. There are 11 residues in the CDR3. The CDR3, as DNA: TGTGCCAGCAGTTACTCTGGTGAAGCTTTCTTT. Translating gives CASSYSGEAFF.

This clonotype has at least ten counts. The gene calls are TRBV6-5 and TRBJ1-3; D gene ambiguous. The length of the CDR3 is 16 residues. CDR1 and CDR2 from the germline V gene are MNHEY and SVGAGI. V lost 3 bases and J 0 bases, leaving 12 bases between the germline ends. The CDR3 bases are TGTGCCAGCAGTTATCTCGGTAGAGCCTCTGGAAACACCATATATTTT. Amino acid sequence: CASSYLGRASGNTIYF.

In this sample, this clonotype turned up many times. This chain connects TRBV6-5 to TRBJ1-5; 10 positions agree with TRBD1. The CDR3 spans 14 residues. The trim removed 0 bases at V and 7 bases at J, leaving 0 bases unmatched. Per the germline V gene, CDR1 is MNHEY and CDR2 is SVGAGI. CDR3 sequence (DNA): TGTGCCAGCAGTTACTCGGACAGGGGGCAGCCCCAGCATTTT. Protein: CASSYSDRGQPQHF.

This clonotype showed up many times. The V call is TRBV28, the J call TRBJ1-1, with 8 bases that match TRBD1. Trimming at V came to 6 bases and at J to 5 bases, leaving 8 bases not matched to a gene. The CDR3 has 14 residues. In germline, CDR1 is MDHEN, CDR2 SYDVKM. CDR3: CASSLDRGSTEAFF. The CDR3 coding sequence is TGTGCCAGCAGCCTTGACAGGGGCTCGACTGAAGCTTTCTTT.

This clonotype was recorded at least ten times. This sequence joins TRBV3-1 and TRBJ2-5; a weak D match, TRBD2 (5 bases). Trimming cost V 0 bases and J 5 bases, with 16 bases left between them. The length of the CDR3 is 16 residues. Germline CDR1 and CDR2: LGHDT and YNNKEL (reference sequence). The CDR3 loop reads CASSQDRKEVQETQYF. Here the CDR3 DNA reads TGTGCCAGCAGCCAAGATAGGAAGGAGGTCCAGGAGACCCAGTACTTC.

This clonotype was recorded at least ten times. The chain employs TRBV30 and TRBJ2-3; TRBD2 agrees at 9 bases. The length of the CDR3 is 15 residues. Germline values: CDR1 GTSNPN, CDR2 SVGIG (reference sequence). The ends lost 0 bases at V and 4 bases at J; junction bases unmatched: 5. CDR3 in DNA: TGTGCCTGGAGTGTTATAGCGGGAGTTGCAGATACGCAGTATTTT. Translated, it gives CAWSVIAGVADTQYF.

There are many counts of this clonotype. The rearrangement links TRBV28 to TRBJ2-7; 13 bases agree with TRBD2. CDR3 size: 17 residues. Germline CDR1 MDHEN, CDR2 SYDVKM. Trimming cost V 3 bases and J 4 bases; bases outside gene matches: 9. The CDR3 DNA sequence: TGTGCCAGCAGTTTGTCCCGGACTAGCGGGAGTTATTACGAGCAGTACTTC. Translating gives CASSLSRTSGSYYEQYF.

Many counts were recorded for this clonotype. The rearrangement uses TRBV29-1 and TRBJ2-7; 7 positions match TRBD2. The CDR3 sequence is 14 residues long. Germline V gene sequence: CDR1 SQVTM, CDR2 ANQGSEA. Trimming cost V 6 bases and J 7 bases; bases outside gene matches: 15. In DNA, the CDR3 is TGCAGCGTGGGACGGGGGGACCCCTCTGGAGAGCAGTACTTC. Translated: CSVGRGDPSGEQYF.